These 20 T cell receptor beta chains were all obtained from the same sample, sequenced in a study of shared clonotypes between healthy human individuals (dated by TCRdb to 2020 to 2022). The method was the immunoSEQ multiplex PCR assay. TCRdb mirrors the immuneACCESS table, restricted to in-frame sequences. Some clones are absent from its copies; in checked studies, under half trace to an unresolved V gene, and the reason for the others is unknown. The sample has millions of clones on record, roughly 92% of them singletons. Of the sample, about 0.13% is held by the ten largest clones. The source material was naive CD4+ T cells sorted from blood. Reading the label with the study, this specimen's cell subset or site is: CD45RA+ positively selected. These receptors all stem from a young man in good health.

This chain uses TRBV2 with TRBJ2-1; a weak D match, TRBD1 (6 bases). Trimming shortened V by 3 bases and J by 6 bases, and 15 bases separated the two germline ends. The CDR3 is 15 amino acids. The germline V gene has CDR1 SNHLY and CDR2 FYNNEI. This chain's CDR3 is CASSEQGFGANEQFF. DNA for the CDR3: TGTGCCAGCAGTGAGCAGGGGTTCGGGGCCAATGAGCAGTTCTTC.

V usage is TRBV7-2 and J usage is TRBJ2-7; possibly TRBD1 for D (5 bases). Trimming shortened V by 0 bases and J by 2 bases, and 14 bases separated the two germline ends. This CDR3 comprises 16 residues. Germline V lookup: CDR1 SGHTA, CDR2 FQGNSA. The CDR3 sequence is CASSLATPGRPYEQYF. CDR3 sequence (DNA): TGTGCCAGCAGCTTAGCAACCCCAGGGCGGCCCTACGAGCAGTACTTC.

The chain employs TRBV30 and TRBJ2-2; tentative D call: TRBD1 (5 bases). Trimming shortened V by 2 bases and J by 0 bases, and 16 bases separated the two germline ends. The CDR3 length is 17 residues. Germline CDR1 and CDR2: GTSNPN and SVGIG (reference sequence). As DNA, the CDR3 is TGTGCCTGGAGTTTCGATAAACGACAGACGAACACCGGGGAGCTGTTTTTT. The encoded protein is CAWSFDKRQTNTGELFF.

This chain joins TRBV18 and TRBJ2-3; 10 bases are a match to TRBD2. There are 16 residues in the CDR3. Trimming took 3 bases from V and 0 from J; bases not matched to a gene: 3. The germline V gene has CDR1 KGHSH and CDR2 LQKENI. In nucleotides, the CDR3 is TGTGCCAGCTCACCTTCACTAGCGGGGAGCACAGATACGCAGTATTTT. Amino acids: CASSPSLAGSTDTQYF.

This clone appeared a single time. The chain joins TRBV10-3 to TRBJ2-7; 8 bases agree with TRBD2. J lost 2 bases, V lost 5 bases, and 8 bases had no gene match. The CDR3 spans 15 residues. Germline V gene lookup returns CDR1 ENHRY and CDR2 SYGVKD. CDR3 coding DNA: TGTGCCATCAGTCCTCTAGCGGGCTCTACCTACGAGCAGTACTTC. Protein product: CAISPLAGSTYEQYF.

Worth noting for this clone: Distinct nucleotide sequences in the sample also encode this CDR3. The genes are TRBV2 and TRBJ1-2, with D uncertain. Trimming took 6 bases from V and 2 from J, leaving 4 bases between them. The CDR3 sequence is 11 residues long. From germline, CDR1 is SNHLY and CDR2 FYNNEI. CDR3 protein: CASRENYGYTF. The CDR3 coding sequence is TGTGCCAGCAGGGAGAACTATGGCTACACCTTC. The full variable domain, in which reference TRBV2 and TRBJ1-2 provide the parts outside the CDR3, is EPEVTQTPSHQVTQMGQEVILRCVPISNHLYFYWYRQILGQKVEFLVSFYNNEISEKSEIFDDQFSVERPDGSNFTLKIRSTKLEDSAMYFCASRENYGYTFGSGTRLTVV.

DNA of the CDR3: TGTGCCAGCAGCTCCCCGGACAAAGCCTCCTACGAGCAGTACTTC. Its translation is CASSSPDKASYEQYF. This sequence joins TRBV7-9 and TRBJ2-7; weak D call: TRBD1 (5 bases). Between the trimmed V and J ends, which lost 4 bases and 0 bases, there was a span of 13 bases. Germline CDR1 reads SEHNR; CDR2 reads FQNEAQ (reference sequence). The CDR3 has 15 amino acids. Supplemented by reference TRBV7-9 and TRBJ2-7, the full variable domain reads DTGVSQNPRHKITKRGQNVTFRCDPISEHNRLYWYRQTLGQGPEFLTYFQNEAQLEKSRLLSDRFSAERPKGSFSTLEIQRTEQGDSAMYLCASSSPDKASYEQYFGPGTRLTVT.

This chain links TRBV5-4 with TRBJ2-7; 9 bases agree with TRBD1. This CDR3 spans 15 amino acids. Germline CDR1 SGHNT, CDR2 YYREEE (reference sequence). V trimming: 4 bases; J trimming: 1 base; junction bases outside the gene matches: 6. The CDR3 nucleotides read TGTGCCAGCAGCACCGCGGGACAGGGTTCCTACGAGCAGTACTTC. Encoded protein: CASSTAGQGSYEQYF.

CDR3 amino acids: CASSPRVRTGEETQYF. The CDR3 bases are TGTGCCAGCAGCCCTCGGGTCAGGACAGGTGAAGAGACCCAGTACTTC. V is TRBV7-9 and J is TRBJ2-5; 7 nucleotides align to TRBD1. Unmatched junction bases numbered 12, after V lost 5 bases and J lost 3 bases. Germline V lookup: CDR1 SEHNR, CDR2 FQNEAQ (reference sequence). CDR3 length: 16 residues.

This clone was observed once. Distinct nucleotide sequences in the sample also encode this CDR3. The rearrangement joins TRBV28 to TRBJ1-1, with D possibly TRBD1 on 6 matching bases. Germline loops: CDR1 MDHEN, CDR2 SYDVKM. V was pared by 2 bases and J by 2 bases, with 9 bases between. The CDR3 has 14 residues. CDR3 sequence: CASSLGGPNTEAFF. CDR3 nucleotide sequence: TGTGCCAGCAGTTTAGGGGGCCCTAACACTGAAGCTTTCTTT.

The DNA of the CDR3 is TGCGCCAGCAGCTTTGGACAGGGGGACTCTGGAAACACCATATATTTT. Protein: CASSFGQGDSGNTIYF. The rearrangement joins TRBV5-1 to TRBJ1-3; 10 nucleotides agree with TRBD1. Losses at the gene ends were 2 bases for V and 0 bases for J; bases not matched to a gene: 2. This CDR3 region has 16 residues. Germline-derived CDR1 and CDR2 are SGHRS and YFSETQ.

This clone was picked up a small number of times. The chain uses TRBV7-2 and TRBJ2-7; 9 bases agree with TRBD2. Germline CDR1 and CDR2: SGHTA and FQGNSA. The CDR3 is made up of 14 amino acids. After removal of 4 bases from V and 2 bases from J, the junction contained 3 bases not matched to a gene. The CDR3 region has the DNA TGTGCCAGCAGCTACCTAGCGGGACCCTACGAGCAGTACTTC. Translating it yields CASSYLAGPYEQYF. The entire variable domain, with the rest obtained from reference TRBV7-2 and TRBJ2-7, is as follows: GAGVSQSPSNKVTEKGKDVELRCDPISGHTALYWYRQSLGQGLEFLIYFQGNSAPDKSGLPSDRFSAERTGGSVSTLTIQRTQQEDSAVYLCASSYLAGPYEQYFGPGTRLTVT.

This rearrangement joins TRBV18 to TRBJ1-6; 10 nucleotides agree with TRBD1. The CDR3 spans 13 residues. In germline, CDR1 is KGHSH, CDR2 LQKENI. With V trimmed by 2 bases and J by 12 bases, 1 base remained unmatched. Written as DNA, the CDR3 is TGTGCCAGCTCACCAGGACAGGGGGGACCCCTCCACTTT. This encodes CASSPGQGGPLHF.

This chain uses TRBV29-1 with TRBJ2-2, with D unclear. Germline loops: CDR1 SQVTM, CDR2 ANQGSEA. The CDR3 is made up of 12 amino acids. Trimming cost V 7 bases and J 4 bases, with 10 bases left between them. The CDR3 loop reads CSASELTGELFF. CDR3 bases: TGCAGCGCCTCGGAACTCACCGGGGAGCTGTTTTTT.

This chain links TRBV7-2 with TRBJ2-7; the match to TRBD2 covers 9 bases. The CDR3 extends over 16 amino acids. V dropped 5 bases and J dropped 1; count of bases not matched to a gene: 9. CDR1 and CDR2 from the germline V gene are SGHTA and FQGNSA. The CDR3 region is CASSAAGGRTSYEQYF. The CDR3 nucleotides read TGTGCCAGCAGCGCAGCGGGGGGTCGGACATCCTACGAGCAGTACTTC. Full variable domain (rest looked up from reference TRBV7-2 and TRBJ2-7): GAGVSQSPSNKVTEKGKDVELRCDPISGHTALYWYRQSLGQGLEFLIYFQGNSAPDKSGLPSDRFSAERTGGSVSTLTIQRTQQEDSAVYLCASSAAGGRTSYEQYFGPGTRLTVT.

The rearrangement uses TRBV5-8 and TRBJ2-5; D remains ambiguous. Trimming removed 0 bases from V and 5 bases from J, with 11 bases in between. Germline CDR1 reads SGHTS; CDR2 reads YDEGEE. The CDR3 loop spans 14 amino acids. CDR3 in DNA: TGTGCCAGCAGCTTGGGTAGCCACCGGGAGACCCAGTACTTC. It specifies CASSLGSHRETQYF.

For this clone: The identical CDR3 is also encoded by other nucleotide sequences in the sample. CDR3 in DNA: TGCGCCAGCAGCCAGACTGGATCTAATGAAAAACTGTTTTTT. Protein product: CASSQTGSNEKLFF. The V call is TRBV4-1, the J call TRBJ1-4; D is unclear. Germline assignment: CDR1 MGHRA and CDR2 YSYEKL. This CDR3 is 14 amino acids long. V was pared by 3 bases and J by 3 bases, with 8 bases between.

This chain joins TRBV4-1 and TRBJ2-7; D remains ambiguous. The germline gives CDR1 MGHRA, CDR2 YSYEKL. With 4 bases removed from V and 3 bases from J, the gap between germline ends came to 13 bases. CDR3 length equals 14 residues. DNA for the CDR3: TGCGCCAGCAGCCGAGAACATATTAACTACGAGCAGTACTTC. Translation: CASSREHINYEQYF.

V gene TRBV5-4 combines with J gene TRBJ2-5, with TRBD2 identical over 15 bases. The CDR3 is 17 amino acids. CDR1 and CDR2 from the germline V gene are SGHNT and YYREEE (reference sequence). Trimming cost V 4 bases and J 1 base; bases outside gene matches: 5. This CDR3 is CASSRGTSGGTQETQYF. For the CDR3, the DNA is TGTGCCAGCAGCCGCGGGACTAGCGGGGGGACCCAAGAGACCCAGTACTTC.

The chain couples TRBV29-1 to TRBJ2-3; 8 bases fit TRBD1. The CDR3 totals 13 residues. Germline V lookup: CDR1 SQVTM, CDR2 ANQGSEA. CDR3 sequence reads: CTGQGLFTDTQYF. In DNA form, the CDR3 reads TGCACTGGACAGGGCCTATTCACAGATACGCAGTATTTT.